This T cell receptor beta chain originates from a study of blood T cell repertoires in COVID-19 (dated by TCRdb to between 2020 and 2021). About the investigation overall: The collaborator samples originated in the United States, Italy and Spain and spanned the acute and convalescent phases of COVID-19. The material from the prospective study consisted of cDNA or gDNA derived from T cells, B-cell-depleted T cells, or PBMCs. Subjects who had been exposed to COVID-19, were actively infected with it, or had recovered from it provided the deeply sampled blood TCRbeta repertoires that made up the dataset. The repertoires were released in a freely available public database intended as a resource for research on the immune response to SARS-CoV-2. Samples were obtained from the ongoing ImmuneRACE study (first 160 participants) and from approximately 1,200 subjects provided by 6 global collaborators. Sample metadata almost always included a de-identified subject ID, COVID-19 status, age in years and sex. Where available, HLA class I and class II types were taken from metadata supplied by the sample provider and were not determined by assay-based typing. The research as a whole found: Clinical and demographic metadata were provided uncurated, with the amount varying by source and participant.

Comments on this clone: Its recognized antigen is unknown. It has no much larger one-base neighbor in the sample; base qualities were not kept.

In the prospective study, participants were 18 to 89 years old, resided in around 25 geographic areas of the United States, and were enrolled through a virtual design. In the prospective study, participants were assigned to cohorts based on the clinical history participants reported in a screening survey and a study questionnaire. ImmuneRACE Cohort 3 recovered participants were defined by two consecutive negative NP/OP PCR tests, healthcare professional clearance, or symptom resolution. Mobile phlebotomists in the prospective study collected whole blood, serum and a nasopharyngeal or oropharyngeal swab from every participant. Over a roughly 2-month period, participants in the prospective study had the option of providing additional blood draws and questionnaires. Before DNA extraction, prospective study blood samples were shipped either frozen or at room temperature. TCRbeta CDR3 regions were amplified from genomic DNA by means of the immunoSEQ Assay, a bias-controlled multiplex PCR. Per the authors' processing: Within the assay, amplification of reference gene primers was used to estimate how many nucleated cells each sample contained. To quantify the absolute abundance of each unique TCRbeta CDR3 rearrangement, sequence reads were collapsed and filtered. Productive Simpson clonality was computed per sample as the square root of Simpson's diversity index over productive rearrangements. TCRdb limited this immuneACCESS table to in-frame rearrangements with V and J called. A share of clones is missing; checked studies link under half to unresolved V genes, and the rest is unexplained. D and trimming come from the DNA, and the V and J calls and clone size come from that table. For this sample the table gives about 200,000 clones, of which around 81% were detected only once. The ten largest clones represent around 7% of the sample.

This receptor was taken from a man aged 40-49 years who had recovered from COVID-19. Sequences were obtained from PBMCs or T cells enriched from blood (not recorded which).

The sequence in DNA is TGTGCCAGCAGCTTAGTAAAGGGAGGCACCGGGGAGCTGTTTTTT. Its amino acids are CASSLVKGGTGELFF. This receptor chain uses TRBV7-9 and TRBJ2-2; possibly the D gene is TRBD2, per 6 matching bases. Looking up the germline V gene (reference sequence) yields CDR1 SEHNR and CDR2 FQNEAQ. Relative to germline, V is 1 base shorter and J is 4 bases shorter, with 10 bases between their ends. There are 15 amino acids in the CDR3, from cysteine to phenylalanine inclusive. The retained sequence is limited to the CDR3, 45 bases, with the frame set at the first base.